This entry concerns a single T cell receptor (beta chain). The target antigen is unknown. The sample originates from a study of OX40 agonist ivuxolimab in advanced cancers. Produced via immunoSEQ multiplex PCR; TCRdb's table is partial and in-frame only. Counted here are roughly 100,000 clones, around 84% occurring once; the ten biggest clones make up roughly 1.1%. Whole-study results and caveats: The study found that CD8+ T cells averaged more expanded clones than CD4+.

CDR1 and CDR2 from the germline V gene are LNHDA and SQIVND (reference sequence). CDR3 length: 17 residues. Trimming removed 3 bases from V and 11 bases from J; junction bases left unmatched: 16. V is TRBV19 and J is TRBJ1-6, with 7 nucleotides matching TRBD1. The TCR sequence derives from an adult with an advanced solid tumor such as melanoma, head and neck, liver or kidney cancer. Specimen: CD4+ or CD8+ T cells sorted from blood, collected in a trial of the OX40 agonist ivuxolimab. CDR3 in amino acids: CASSIIVGQSTGPPLHF. CDR3 coding DNA: TGTGCCAGTAGTATTATCGTGGGACAGTCAACAGGGCCACCCCTCCACTTT.